Sequencing of this T cell receptor beta chain was carried out in a study of OX40 agonist ivuxolimab in advanced cancers. About the study: Ivuxolimab, an agonist antibody against OX40 (CD134), was given to patients. Every 2 weeks, patients got intravenous ivuxolimab at one of six dose levels (0.01-10 mg/kg). General study results and limits: Among some nonresponders, normalized T-cell clonal expansion was also low.

Turning to this clone: Its antigen is unidentified.

Germline values: CDR1 MNHEY, CDR2 SVGAGI. J gave up 8 bases and V 1 base, and 7 bases lay outside the gene matches. There are 14 residues in the CDR3. Clones were sequenced by immunoSEQ multiplex PCR, and TCRdb holds only the in-frame ones, with some missing. In the table there are under 20,000 clones, 65% to 90% of which are singletons. The sample consisted of CD4+ or CD8+ T cells sorted from blood, taken in a trial of the OX40 agonist ivuxolimab. The gene calls are TRBV6-5 and TRBJ1-2; 7 bases match TRBD1. The TCR was taken from an adult with an advanced solid tumor such as melanoma, head and neck, liver or kidney cancer. CDR3 sequence (DNA): TGTGCCAGCAGTTACTACGGGACAGTCAACGGCTACACCTTC. Its translation is CASSYYGTVNGYTF.